Detailed here is one T cell receptor (beta chain). Its antigen is as yet unknown. This CDR3 is 16 amino acids long. Per the germline V gene, CDR1 is MGHDK and CDR2 is SYGVNS. Unmatched junction bases numbered 10, after V lost 5 bases and J lost 1 base. Frozen-stored PBMCs produced 1.5 to 2.5 micrograms of genomic DNA for TCR beta libraries. These data come from a study of cytotoxic CD8 clonotypes in ibrutinib-treated CLL. On the study more broadly: Responses: approximately 24 partial, 2 complete; after median roughly 68 months, 14 stayed remitted, about twelve progressed. Study conclusions and caveats: Sustained-remission and progressing patients were not sampled at matched times.

Method: immunoSEQ multiplex PCR; TCRdb's copy keeps in-frame clones and lacks some. The profile shows about 330,000 clones, about 64% of them singletons. The clonotype was recovered from a human donor with chronic lymphocytic leukemia. The chain links TRBV25-1 to TRBJ2-7; 8 bases match TRBD1. This sample comprised PBMCs, obtained after 36 months of ibrutinib treatment. The CDR3 region has the DNA TGTGCCAGCAGTCCCGGGACAGGTATTAAATCCTACGAGCAGTACTTC. Residues: CASSPGTGIKSYEQYF.